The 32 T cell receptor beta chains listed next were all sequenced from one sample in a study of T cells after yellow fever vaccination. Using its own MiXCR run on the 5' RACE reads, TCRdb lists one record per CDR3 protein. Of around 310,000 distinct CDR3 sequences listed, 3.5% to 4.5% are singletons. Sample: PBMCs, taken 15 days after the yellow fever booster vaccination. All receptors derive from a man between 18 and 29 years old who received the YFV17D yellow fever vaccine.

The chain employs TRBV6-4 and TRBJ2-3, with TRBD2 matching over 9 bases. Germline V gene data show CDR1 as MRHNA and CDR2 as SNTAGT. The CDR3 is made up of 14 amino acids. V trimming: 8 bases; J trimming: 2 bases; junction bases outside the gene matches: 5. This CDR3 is CASASGDDTDTQYF. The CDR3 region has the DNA TGTGCCAGCGCTAGCGGGGACGACACAGATACGCAGTATTTT.

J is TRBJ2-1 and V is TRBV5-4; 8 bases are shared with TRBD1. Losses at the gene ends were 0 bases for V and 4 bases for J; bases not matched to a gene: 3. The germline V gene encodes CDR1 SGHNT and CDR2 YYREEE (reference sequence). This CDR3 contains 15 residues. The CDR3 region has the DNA TGTGCCAGCAGCTTGGGGACAGGGAGGTACAATGAGCAGTTCTTC. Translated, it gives CASSLGTGRYNEQFF.

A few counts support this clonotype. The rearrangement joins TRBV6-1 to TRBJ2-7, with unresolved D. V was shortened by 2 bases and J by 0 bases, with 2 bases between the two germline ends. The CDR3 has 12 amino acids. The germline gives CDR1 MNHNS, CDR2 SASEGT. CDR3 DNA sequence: TGTGCCAGCAGTGAACACTCCTACGAGCAGTACTTC. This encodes CASSEHSYEQYF.

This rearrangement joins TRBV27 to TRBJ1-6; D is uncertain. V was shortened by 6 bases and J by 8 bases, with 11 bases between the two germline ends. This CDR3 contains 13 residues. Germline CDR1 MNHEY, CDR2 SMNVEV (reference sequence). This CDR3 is CASSHRLYSPLHF. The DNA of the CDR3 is TGTGCCAGCAGCCACAGACTGTATTCACCCCTCCACTTT.

This chain's CDR3 is CASRQGDMSYWDQPQHF. The CDR3 DNA reads as TGTGCCAGCAGACAGGGGGATATGAGTTACTGGGATCAGCCCCAGCATTTT. This chain links TRBV6-2 or TRBV6-3 with TRBJ1-5; 8 positions agree with TRBD1. The CDR3 loop spans 17 amino acids. Looked up from germline, CDR1 is MNHEY and CDR2 is SVGEGT. J lost 5 bases, V lost 6 bases, and 15 bases had no gene match.

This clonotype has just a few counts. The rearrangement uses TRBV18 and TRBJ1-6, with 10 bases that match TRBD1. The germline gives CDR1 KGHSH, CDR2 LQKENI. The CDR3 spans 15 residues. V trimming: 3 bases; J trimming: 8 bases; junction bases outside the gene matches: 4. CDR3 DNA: TGTGCCAGCTCACCCCTCGGGACAGGGGATTCACCCCTCCACTTT. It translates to CASSPLGTGDSPLHF.

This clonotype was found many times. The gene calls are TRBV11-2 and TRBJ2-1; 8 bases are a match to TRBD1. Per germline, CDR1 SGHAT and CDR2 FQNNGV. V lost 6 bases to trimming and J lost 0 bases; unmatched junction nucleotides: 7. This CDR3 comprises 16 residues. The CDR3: CASRGPGQGSYNEQFF. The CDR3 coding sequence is TGTGCCAGCAGGGGCCCCGGACAGGGCTCCTACAATGAGCAGTTCTTC. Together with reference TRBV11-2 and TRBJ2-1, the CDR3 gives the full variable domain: EAGVAQSPRYKIIEKRQSVAFWCNPISGHATLYWYQQILGQGPKLLIQFQNNGVVDDSQLPKDRFSAERLKGVDSTLKIQPAKLEDSAVYLCASRGPGQGSYNEQFFGPGTRLTVL.

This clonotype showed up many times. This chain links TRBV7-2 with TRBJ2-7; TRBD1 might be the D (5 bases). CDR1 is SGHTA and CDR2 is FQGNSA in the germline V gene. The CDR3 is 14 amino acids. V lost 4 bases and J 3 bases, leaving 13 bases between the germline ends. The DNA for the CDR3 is TGTGCCAGCAGCTACTCAGGGTGGGGCTACGAGCAGTACGTC. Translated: CASSYSGWGYEQYV.

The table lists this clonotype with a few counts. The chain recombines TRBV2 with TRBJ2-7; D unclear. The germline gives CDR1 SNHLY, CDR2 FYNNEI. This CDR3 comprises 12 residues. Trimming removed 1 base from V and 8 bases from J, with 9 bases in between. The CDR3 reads CASSEGEMKQYF. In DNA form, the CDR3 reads TGTGCCAGCAGTGAAGGGGAAATGAAGCAGTACTTC.

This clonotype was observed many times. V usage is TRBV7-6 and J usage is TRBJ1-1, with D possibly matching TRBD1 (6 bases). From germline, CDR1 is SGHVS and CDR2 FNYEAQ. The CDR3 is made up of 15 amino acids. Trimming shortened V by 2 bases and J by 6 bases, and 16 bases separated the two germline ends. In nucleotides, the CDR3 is TGTGCCAGCAGCTTAACCCCTACAGGGTTACCTGAAGCTTTCTTT. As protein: CASSLTPTGLPEAFF.

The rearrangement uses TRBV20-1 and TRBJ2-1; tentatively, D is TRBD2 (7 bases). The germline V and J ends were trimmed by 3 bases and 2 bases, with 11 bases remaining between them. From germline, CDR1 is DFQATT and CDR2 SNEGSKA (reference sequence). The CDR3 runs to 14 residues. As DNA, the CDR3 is TGCAGTGCTAGCGGGGGGCCTCCCTACAATGAGCAGTTCTTC. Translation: CSASGGPPYNEQFF.

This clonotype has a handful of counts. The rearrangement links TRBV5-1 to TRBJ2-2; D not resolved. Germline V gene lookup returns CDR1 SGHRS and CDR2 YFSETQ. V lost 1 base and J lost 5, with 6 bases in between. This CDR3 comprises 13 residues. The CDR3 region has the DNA TGCGCCAGCAGCTTGATGGGGACCGGGGAGCTGTTTTTT. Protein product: CASSLMGTGELFF.

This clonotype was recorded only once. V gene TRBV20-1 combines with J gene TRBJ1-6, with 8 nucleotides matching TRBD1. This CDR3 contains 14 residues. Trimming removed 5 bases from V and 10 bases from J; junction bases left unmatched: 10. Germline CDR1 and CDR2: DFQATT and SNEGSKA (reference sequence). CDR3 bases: TGCAGTGCTCACCAATCACAGGGGGACTCACCCCTCCACTTT. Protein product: CSAHQSQGDSPLHF.

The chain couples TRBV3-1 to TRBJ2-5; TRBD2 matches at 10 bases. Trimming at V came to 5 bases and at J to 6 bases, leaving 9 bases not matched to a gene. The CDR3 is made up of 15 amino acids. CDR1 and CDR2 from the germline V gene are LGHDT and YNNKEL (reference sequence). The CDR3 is CASSKGGLARQTQYF. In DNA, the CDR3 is TGTGCCAGCAGCAAAGGGGGACTAGCGAGACAGACCCAGTACTTC.

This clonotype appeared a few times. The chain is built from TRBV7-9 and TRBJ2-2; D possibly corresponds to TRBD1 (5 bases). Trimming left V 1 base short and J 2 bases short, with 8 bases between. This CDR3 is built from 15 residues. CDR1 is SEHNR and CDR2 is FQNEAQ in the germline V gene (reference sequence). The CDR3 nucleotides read TGTGCCAGCAGCTTAGAAGACAGTAACACCGGGGAGCTGTTTTTT. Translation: CASSLEDSNTGELFF.

CDR3 coding DNA: TGTGCCAGCAGTCACGTTGTCAGGGATTGGACTAATGAAAAACTGTTTTTT. Translating it yields CASSHVVRDWTNEKLFF. The rearrangement uses TRBV6-5 and TRBJ1-4; D perhaps matches TRBD1 (5 bases). The CDR3 loop spans 17 amino acids. Germline lookup yields CDR1 MNHEY and CDR2 SVGAGI. V gave up 5 bases and J gave up 2 bases, with 18 bases separating them.

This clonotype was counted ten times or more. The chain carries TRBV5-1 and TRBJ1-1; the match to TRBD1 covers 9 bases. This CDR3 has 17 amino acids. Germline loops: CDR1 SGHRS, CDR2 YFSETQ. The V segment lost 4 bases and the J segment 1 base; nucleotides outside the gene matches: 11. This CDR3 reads CASSRSRTGAQNTEAFF. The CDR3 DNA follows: TGCGCCAGCAGCAGGTCTCGGACAGGGGCACAGAACACTGAAGCTTTCTTT.

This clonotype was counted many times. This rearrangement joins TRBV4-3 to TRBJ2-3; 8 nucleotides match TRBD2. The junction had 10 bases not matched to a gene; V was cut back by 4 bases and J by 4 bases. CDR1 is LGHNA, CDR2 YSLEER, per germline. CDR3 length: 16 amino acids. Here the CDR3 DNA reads TGCGCCAGCAGCCTCTGGCGGGGACTAGTCGCAGATACGCAGTATTTT. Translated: CASSLWRGLVADTQYF.

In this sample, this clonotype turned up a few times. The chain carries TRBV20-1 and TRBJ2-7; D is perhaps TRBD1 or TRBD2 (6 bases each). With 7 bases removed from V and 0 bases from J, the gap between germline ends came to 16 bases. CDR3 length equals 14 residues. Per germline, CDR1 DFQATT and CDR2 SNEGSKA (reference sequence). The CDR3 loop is CSVQVGGHSYEQYV. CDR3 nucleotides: TGCAGTGTCCAAGTAGGGGGGCACTCCTACGAGCAGTACGTC.

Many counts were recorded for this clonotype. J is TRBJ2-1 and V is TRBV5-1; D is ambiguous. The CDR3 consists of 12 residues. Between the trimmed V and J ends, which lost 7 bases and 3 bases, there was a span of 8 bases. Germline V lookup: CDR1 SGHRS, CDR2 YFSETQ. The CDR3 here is CASSTDYNEQFF. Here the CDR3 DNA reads TGCGCCAGCTCGACTGACTACAATGAGCAGTTCTTC. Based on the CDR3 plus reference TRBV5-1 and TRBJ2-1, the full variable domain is KAGVTQTPRYLIKTRGQQVTLSCSPISGHRSVSWYQQTPGQGLQFLFEYFSETQRNKGNFPGRFSGRQFSNSRSEMNVSTLELGDSALYLCASSTDYNEQFFGPGTRLTVL.

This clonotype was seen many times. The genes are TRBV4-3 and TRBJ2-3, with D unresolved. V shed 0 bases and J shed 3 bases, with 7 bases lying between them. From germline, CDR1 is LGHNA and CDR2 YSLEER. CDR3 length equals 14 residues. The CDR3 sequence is CASSQDKSTDTQYF. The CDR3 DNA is TGCGCCAGCAGCCAAGATAAGTCGACAGATACGCAGTATTTT.

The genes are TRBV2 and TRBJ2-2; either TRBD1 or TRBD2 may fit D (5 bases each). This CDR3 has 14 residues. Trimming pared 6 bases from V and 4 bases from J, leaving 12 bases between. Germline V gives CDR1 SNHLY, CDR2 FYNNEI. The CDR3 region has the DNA TGTGCCAGCAGCCCCAGGGAGACCACCGGGGAGCTGTTTTTT. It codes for CASSPRETTGELFF.

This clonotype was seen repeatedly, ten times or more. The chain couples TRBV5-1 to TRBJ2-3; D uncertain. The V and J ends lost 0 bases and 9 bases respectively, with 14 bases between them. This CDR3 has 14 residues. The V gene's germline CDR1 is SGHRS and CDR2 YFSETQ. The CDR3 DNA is TGCGCCAGCAGCTTGGGGGCCCTAGTTGACACGCAGTATTTT. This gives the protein CASSLGALVDTQYF. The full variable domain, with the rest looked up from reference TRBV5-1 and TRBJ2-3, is KAGVTQTPRYLIKTRGQQVTLSCSPISGHRSVSWYQQTPGQGLQFLFEYFSETQRNKGNFPGRFSGRQFSNSRSEMNVSTLELGDSALYLCASSLGALVDTQYFGPGTRLTVL.

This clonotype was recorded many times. The CDR3 loop reads CASSLSPTGDTEAFF. The CDR3 bases are TGTGCCAGCAGCTTGTCTCCGACAGGGGATACTGAAGCTTTCTTT. The J gene is TRBJ1-1, the V gene TRBV5-5; TRBD1 aligns across 8 bases. The V gene's germline CDR1 is SGHKS and CDR2 YYEKEE (reference sequence). The V segment lost 1 base and the J segment 5 bases; nucleotides outside the gene matches: 7. The CDR3 consists of 15 residues.

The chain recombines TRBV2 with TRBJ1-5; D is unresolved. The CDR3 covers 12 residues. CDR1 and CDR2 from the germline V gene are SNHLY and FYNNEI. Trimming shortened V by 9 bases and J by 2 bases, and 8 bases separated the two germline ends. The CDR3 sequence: CARGNGNQPQHF. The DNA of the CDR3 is TGTGCCAGGGGGAATGGCAATCAGCCCCAGCATTTT.

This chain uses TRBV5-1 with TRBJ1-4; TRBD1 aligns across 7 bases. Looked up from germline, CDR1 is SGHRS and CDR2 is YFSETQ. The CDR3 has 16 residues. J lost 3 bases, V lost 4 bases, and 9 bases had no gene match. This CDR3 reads CASSATTGWANEKLFF. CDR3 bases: TGCGCCAGCAGCGCCACGACAGGGTGGGCTAATGAAAAACTGTTTTTT.

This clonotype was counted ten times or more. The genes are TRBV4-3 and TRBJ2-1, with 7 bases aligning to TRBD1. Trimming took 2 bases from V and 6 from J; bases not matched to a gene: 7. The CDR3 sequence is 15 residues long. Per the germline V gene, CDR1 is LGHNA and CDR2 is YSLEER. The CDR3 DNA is TGCGCCAGCAGCCAAATACAGGGGATTGGCAATGAGCAGTTCTTC. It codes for CASSQIQGIGNEQFF.

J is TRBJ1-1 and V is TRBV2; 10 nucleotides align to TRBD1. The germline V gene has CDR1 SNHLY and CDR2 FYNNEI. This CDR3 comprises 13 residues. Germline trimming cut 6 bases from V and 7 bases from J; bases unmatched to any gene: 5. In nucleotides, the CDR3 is TGTGCCAGCAGCGCGGACAGGGGGATTGAAGCTTTCTTT. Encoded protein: CASSADRGIEAFF.

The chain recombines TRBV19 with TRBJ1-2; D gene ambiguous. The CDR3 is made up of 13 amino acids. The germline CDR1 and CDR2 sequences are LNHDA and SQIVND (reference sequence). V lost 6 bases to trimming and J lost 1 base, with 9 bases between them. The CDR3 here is CASRGQLNYGYTF. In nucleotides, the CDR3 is TGTGCCAGTAGAGGTCAGCTTAACTATGGCTACACCTTC.

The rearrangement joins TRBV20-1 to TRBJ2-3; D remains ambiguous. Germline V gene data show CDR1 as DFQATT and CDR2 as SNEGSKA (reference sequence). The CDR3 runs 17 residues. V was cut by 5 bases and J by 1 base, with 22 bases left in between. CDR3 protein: CSAGDRRQESGTDTQYF. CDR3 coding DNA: TGCAGTGCTGGGGATCGACGCCAGGAAAGTGGCACAGATACGCAGTATTTT.

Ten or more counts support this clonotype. CDR3 DNA: TGCGCCAGCAGCCTCCTTCGGGATCAGCCCCAGCATTTT. Its protein is CASSLLRDQPQHF. The J gene is TRBJ1-5, the V gene TRBV4-3, with unresolved D. This CDR3 spans 13 amino acids. V lost 4 bases to trimming and J lost 5 bases, with 9 bases between them. Germline-derived CDR1 and CDR2 are LGHNA and YSLEER.

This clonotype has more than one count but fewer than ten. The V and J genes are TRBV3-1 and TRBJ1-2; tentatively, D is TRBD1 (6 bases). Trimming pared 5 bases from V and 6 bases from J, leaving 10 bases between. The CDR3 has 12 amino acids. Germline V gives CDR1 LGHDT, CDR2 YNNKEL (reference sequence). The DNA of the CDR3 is TGTGCCAGCAGCATTCGACAGGATGGCTACACCTTC. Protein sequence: CASSIRQDGYTF.